This paragraph reports one T cell receptor beta chain. Alongside a J-beta primer mix, a sample-barcoded 5' primer served in a second PCR lasting about 7 to 11 cycles. Researchers report that each sample yielded at least 3 million CDR3-containing paired-end reads. In TCRdb, the 5' RACE reads were re-called with MiXCR into one record per CDR3 protein. The sample comprises under 700,000 distinct CDR3 sequences, 24% of which are singletons, and around 10% rests with the top ten. This entry comes from a study of blood T cells in healthy people across ages. Germline V gene lookup returns CDR1 DFQATT and CDR2 SNEGSKA (reference sequence). The CDR3 consists of 12 residues. In addition, the sample was reused for a study of T cells of mothers and their children. Per that study: Whatever RNA was extracted went entirely into cDNA synthesis, at roughly 1.5 ug per 15 ul.

The V call is TRBV20-1, the J call TRBJ2-5; D is possibly TRBD2 (5 bases). The J call is uncertain, as TRBJ2-1 better fits the DNA end. The source of this sequence is a boy between 10 and 17 years old in good health. The sequenced sample was blood. The CDR3 DNA reads TGCAGTGCTAGGCGAGAGGGCCATGAGCAGTTCTTC. Its protein product is CSARREGHEQFF.